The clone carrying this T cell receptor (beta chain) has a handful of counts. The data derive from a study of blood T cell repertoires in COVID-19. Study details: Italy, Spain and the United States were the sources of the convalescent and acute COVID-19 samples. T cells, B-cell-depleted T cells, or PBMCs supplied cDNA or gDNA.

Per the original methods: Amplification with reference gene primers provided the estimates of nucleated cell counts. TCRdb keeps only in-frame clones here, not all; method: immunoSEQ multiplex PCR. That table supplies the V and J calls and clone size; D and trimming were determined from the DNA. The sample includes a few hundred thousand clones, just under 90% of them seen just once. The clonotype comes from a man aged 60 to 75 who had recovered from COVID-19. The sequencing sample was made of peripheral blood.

In DNA, the CDR3 is TGTGCCAGCAGGGGGACAGGGTGGTCCCAGCATTTT. Protein sequence: CASRGTGWSQHF. The chain combines TRBV27 with TRBJ1-5; TRBD1 aligns across 9 bases. Germline CDR1 is MNHEY and CDR2 is SMNVEV (reference sequence). The CDR3 runs to 12 residues. V lost 6 bases and J lost 11; bases outside the gene matches: 5.